This TCR beta chain was captured in a study of cytotoxic CD8 clonotypes in ibrutinib-treated CLL (dated by TCRdb to the early 2020s). Looking at the study overall: In this cohort, around 14 patients were treatment-naive and about a dozen were relapsed/refractory, while around 18 had unmutated IGHV. Partial responses were observed in approximately 24 patients and complete responses in 2; after a median follow-up of around 64 months, remission was maintained in roughly 15 patients and progression was observed in some 12. Response samples were obtained after a median of around 11 months of treatment, with a range of about 6 to 40 months. Of the 85 to 90 participants in the trial, 25 to 30 had longitudinal samples available. Cryopreserved peripheral blood mononuclear cells were collected at three points: before therapy, at response, and at either sustained remission or disease progression. On average, each sample yielded 270,000 or so productive templates and 94,082 productive rearrangements.

Worth noting for this clone: Its antigen is not yet known. Nothing much larger sits one base from this clone, and base qualities are not available.

Findings and caveats that apply to the study as a whole: Clonality increased at ibrutinib response, stayed stable in sustained remission, and fell back toward baseline at progression. Baseline clonality exceeded that of age-matched healthy donors and correlated strongly with circulating CD8+ T-cell counts. Public clonotypes were rare and either shrank or stayed stable during treatment, and the rise in clonality at ibrutinib response reflected expansion of private clonotypes. Sampling times were not matched between sustained-remission and progressing patients, and lymph node repertoires were not studied.

A MiSeq instrument was used for deep resolution sequencing, which targeted depths ranging from 1 in 1 million up to 1 in 200,000 T cells, with coverage averaging 10x for each clonotype. TCR beta libraries were generated with the immunoSEQ hsTCRB Kit. From the authors' description of their analysis: Data were analyzed with ImmunoSEQ Data Assistant and ImmunoSEQ Analyzer, with V, D and J genes assigned per IMGT definitions. Clonality, which ranges from 0 to 1, was calculated as one minus the normalized Shannon entropy of productive rearrangement frequencies. Only overrepresented clonotypes making up at least 0.05% of the repertoire of each patient were included in the public clonotype analysis. Some 13 age-matched healthy donor repertoires from immuneACCESS served as clonality controls. TCRdb took over this immuneACCESS table, retaining in-frame rearrangements with V and J assigned. Such tables are incomplete; in checked studies, under half of the missing clones stem from an unresolved V gene, and the remainder is unexplained. D and trimming were read from the DNA, whereas the V and J calls and clone size are those reported in that table. The sample includes around 33,000 clones, with 45% to 50% observed a single time. The ten largest clones capture under 20% of the sample.

For TCR beta library preparation, approximately 2.2 micrograms of genomic DNA were isolated from cryopreserved PBMCs. Longitudinal blood samples from CLL patients on ibrutinib monotherapy were analyzed using high-throughput TCR beta sequencing. The patients were enrolled in a single-center, open-label phase 2 trial of ibrutinib monotherapy. Relative to germline, V is missing 0 bases and J is missing 7 bases, with 3 bases of the junction outside any gene match. Inclusive of the bounding cysteine and phenylalanine, the CDR3 is 14 residues long. Only CDR3 DNA is held: 42 bases, read in frame from base 1. According to the germline V gene (reference sequence), CDR1 reads MNHNY and CDR2 reads SVGAGI.

The chain uses TRBV6-6 and TRBJ2-1; 7 central nucleotides agree with TRBD1. The TCR originated in a human donor with chronic lymphocytic leukemia. This material consisted of PBMCs, taken before ibrutinib treatment. The sequenced DNA: TGTGCCAGCAGTTACTCGACAGGGCGAAATGAGCAGTTCTTC. This gives the protein CASSYSTGRNEQFF.